This T cell receptor (beta chain) was obtained from a study of shared clonotypes between healthy human individuals. Findings of the study overall: Larger estimated richness was generally recorded for naive subsets relative to memory subsets.

Each of the donors was a healthy adult who was HIV-negative and had not had a recent acute infection or vaccination. The run depth of the assay was deep. On sorted subsets, replicate PCRs used 200 ng DNA, or 30,000 or so T cell genomes. The method was immunoSEQ multiplex PCR; TCRdb's version includes in-frame clones alone and lacks a portion of them. Of about 980,000 clones detected, 76% appear once; the ten largest clones hold about 1.5%. V lost 5 bases, J lost 7 bases, and 12 bases lay in between. Germline V CDR1 and CDR2: MNHEY, SMNVEV (reference sequence). This CDR3 is built from 12 residues. This clone was detected once. The antigen is not known.

The sample consisted of memory CD4+ T cells sorted from blood. Stated subset: CD45RA-negative fraction. The V call is TRBV27, the J call TRBJ2-7; D might be TRBD2 (6 bases). The source is a young man in good health. The CDR3 coding sequence is TGTGCCAGCAGTCTCCGTGGGGGGGAGCAGTACTTC. Its protein is CASSLRGGEQYF.